This record covers a single T cell receptor beta chain. This entry comes from a study of blood T cells in healthy people across ages. Study-wide background: About one barcoded beta molecule per two T cells was the capture yield of template switching.

Primers used in a second PCR of roughly 6 to 11 cycles were a sample-barcoded 5' primer and a J-beta primer mix. A single record per CDR3 protein comes from TCRdb applying MiXCR to the 5' RACE reads. This sample has nearly 800,000 distinct CDR3 sequences, with 20% to 30% found just once. Germline assignment: CDR1 SGHTA and CDR2 FQGNSA. This CDR3 is 14 amino acids long. This sample also appeared in a second study, on T cells of mothers and their children.

J is TRBJ2-5 and V is TRBV7-2; TRBD2 might be the D (6 bases). TRBJ2-7 explains the end of the DNA better; the J call may be wrong. The sequence was obtained from a boy between 10 and 17 years old in good health. The source material was blood. The DNA for the CDR3 is TGTGCCAGCAGCTTAGGCGGGATCGAGTTCGAGCAGTACTTC. It codes for CASSLGGIEFEQYF.